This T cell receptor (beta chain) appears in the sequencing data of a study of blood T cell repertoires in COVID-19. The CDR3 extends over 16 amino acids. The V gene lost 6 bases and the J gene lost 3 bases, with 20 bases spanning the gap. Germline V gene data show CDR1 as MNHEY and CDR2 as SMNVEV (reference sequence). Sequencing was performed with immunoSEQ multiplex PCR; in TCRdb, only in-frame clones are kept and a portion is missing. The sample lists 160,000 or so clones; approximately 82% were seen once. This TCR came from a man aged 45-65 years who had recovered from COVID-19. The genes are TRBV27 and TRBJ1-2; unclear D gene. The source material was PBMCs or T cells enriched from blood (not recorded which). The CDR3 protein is CASSARADRRHYGYTF. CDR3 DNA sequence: TGTGCCAGCAGCGCCCGGGCCGACCGGAGGCACTATGGCTACACCTTC.